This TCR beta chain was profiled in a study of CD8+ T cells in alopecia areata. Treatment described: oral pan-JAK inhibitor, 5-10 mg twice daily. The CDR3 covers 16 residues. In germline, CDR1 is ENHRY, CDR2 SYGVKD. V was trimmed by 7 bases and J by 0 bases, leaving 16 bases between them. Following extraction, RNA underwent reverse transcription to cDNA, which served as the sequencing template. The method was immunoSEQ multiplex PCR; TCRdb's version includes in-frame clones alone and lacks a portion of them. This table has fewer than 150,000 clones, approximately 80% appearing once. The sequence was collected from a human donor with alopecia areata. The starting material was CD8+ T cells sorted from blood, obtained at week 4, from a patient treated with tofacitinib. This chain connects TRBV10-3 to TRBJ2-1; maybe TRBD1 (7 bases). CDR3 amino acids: CAITHDRDFSYNEQFF. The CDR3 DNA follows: TGTGCCATCACCCACGACAGGGACTTCTCCTACAATGAGCAGTTCTTC.